The sequence of this TCR beta chain was determined in a study of post-analysis software for immune sequencing data (dated by TCRdb to about 2015). Regarding the research as a whole: Recorded disease courses included relapsing-remitting, secondary progressive and progressive-relapsing multiple sclerosis, with some patients lacking subtype annotation. The multiple sclerosis patient repertoires were compared with 11 previously published healthy control repertoires from donors aged about 6 to 26 years. A subset of samples was prepared in parallel using single-end sample barcoding, then pooled and co-amplified after Illumina adapter ligation.

To demonstrate the VDJtools post-analysis software, TCR beta repertoires were profiled from the peripheral blood of 10 to 15 young patients with multiple sclerosis. The multiple sclerosis patients were children and adolescents between about 6 and 16 years of age. Library generation was performed with PCR. Sequencer: Illumina HiSeq 2500. To reduce PCR and sequencing biases, unique molecular identifiers were built into the TCR beta cDNA libraries. Roughly 500,000 cDNA molecules were obtained per 1 to 10 million input T cells, so each molecule approximated one T cell. The patient libraries were prepared and sequenced with the same protocol used for the earlier healthy control dataset. Samples belonging to the same batch were prepared together, multiplexed and sequenced on a shared HiSeq lane. The paper's data handling went like this. MIGEC was used to process the raw barcoded reads, and molecular identifier groups with only a single read were discarded before consensus assembly and CDR3 extraction. Clonotype tables were post-analysed with VDJtools, normalizing diversity by down-sampling all datasets to the smallest sample size. Repertoire overlap clustering matched CDR3 amino acid but not nucleotide sequences to correct batch-related cross-sample contamination. TCRdb applied fastp at Q25 and MiXCR to the public reads, then kept only in-frame beta chains. Each entry is one CDR3 protein sequence, shown with its most common DNA and genes. V and J calls and clone size were set by TCRdb, not the authors. This sample is represented by roughly 180,000 distinct CDR3 sequences; roughly 30% of them were singletons. Over 1.2% of the sample goes to the ten largest clones.

The investigation overall reported the following: Significantly higher frequencies in patients than in controls were found for five TRBV segments, including TRBV5-6, TRBV5-1 and TRBV20-1. Significantly lower normalized Chao1 diversity was found in multiple sclerosis patients than in controls, suggesting substantial peripheral T-cell clonal expansion. The control group was slightly older than the multiple sclerosis patient group. Strong co-clustering of samples prepared in the same batch was shown by direct clustering with F measure, prompting a batch-effect correction.

Notes on this clonotype: The specificity of this receptor is unknown. One base away there is no much larger clone; base qualities are not given.

The CDR3 covers 14 residues, taking in both the cysteine and the phenylalanine. Of the read, only the CDR3 DNA is kept; its 42 bases are in frame from base 1. V loses 6 bases, J loses 8 bases, and the germline ends lie 19 bases apart. From a lookup of the germline V gene, CDR1 and CDR2 are MNHEY and SVGEGT. The chain employs TRBV6-2 or TRBV6-3 and TRBJ1-2, with the D gene call left open. The source is a girl aged 5 to 17 with multiple sclerosis. Sequenced material: blood. CDR3 reads: CASSSRFTDGGYTF. The DNA sequence is given as TGTGCCAGCAGCTCACGGTTTACCGATGGGGGCTACACCTTC.